This passage covers 16 T cell receptor beta chains from one sample sequenced in a study of T-cell memory formation after mild COVID-19. TCRdb processed the 5' RACE reads anew with MiXCR; each CDR3 protein has one entry. The sample has roughly 110,000 distinct CDR3 sequences; roughly an eighth are singletons. Sequences were obtained from PBMCs or a T cell subset sorted from them (not recorded which). These TCRs come from a man between 18 and 29 years old who had mild COVID-19 (a few samples of this study predate the infection). Cell type and time point are not known.

This clonotype has more than one count but fewer than ten. The chain uses TRBV4-1 and TRBJ2-5; D is undetermined. Germline CDR1 reads MGHRA; CDR2 reads YSYEKL. This CDR3 spans 15 amino acids. V dropped 1 base and J dropped 2 bases, with 11 bases sitting between them. The CDR3 region is CASSQALALQETQYF. CDR3 in DNA: TGCGCCAGCAGCCAAGCTTTGGCACTACAAGAGACCCAGTACTTC.

V and J are TRBV7-8 and TRBJ2-7, with D maybe TRBD2 (7 bases). Germline V gene lookup returns CDR1 SGHVS and CDR2 FQNEAQ. V was cut by 5 bases and J by 2 bases, with 22 bases left in between. This CDR3 is 17 amino acids long. This CDR3 reads CASSVSKGGDGAYEQYF. The CDR3 nucleotides read TGTGCCAGCAGCGTTAGCAAGGGGGGGGACGGCGCCTACGAGCAGTACTTC.

A few counts support this clonotype. The CDR3 loop is CSSWNPGLSGYTF. CDR3 bases: TGCAGCTCATGGAATCCGGGACTCTCTGGCTACACCTTC. This chain connects TRBV29-1 to TRBJ1-2; maybe TRBD1 (5 bases). Germline V gene sequence: CDR1 SQVTM, CDR2 ANQGSEA. The length of the CDR3 is 13 residues. The V gene lost 8 bases and the J gene lost 7 bases, with 20 bases spanning the gap. The entire variable domain, with the rest obtained from reference TRBV29-1 and TRBJ1-2, is as follows: SAVISQKPSRDICQRGTSLTIQCQVDSQVTMMFWYRQQPGQSLTLIATANQGSEATYESGFVIDKFPISRPNLTFSTLTVSNMSPEDSSIYLCSSWNPGLSGYTFGSGTRLTVV.

The chain uses TRBV5-4 and TRBJ1-5, with D perhaps TRBD1 (6 bases). The CDR3 sequence is 17 residues long. Germline assignment: CDR1 SGHNT and CDR2 YYREEE (reference sequence). The V and J ends lost 0 bases and 6 bases respectively, with 19 bases between them. The CDR3 here is CASSLGGPGQISQPQHF. CDR3 DNA sequence: TGTGCCAGCAGCTTGGGGGGACCGGGACAAATCTCTCAGCCCCAGCATTTT. The variable domain in full, completed from reference TRBV5-4 and TRBJ1-5, reads ETGVTQSPTHLIKTRGQQVTLRCSSQSGHNTVSWYQQALGQGPQFIFQYYREEENGRGNFPPRFSGLQFPNYSSELNVNALELDDSALYLCASSLGGPGQISQPQHFGDGTRLSIL.

The V call is TRBV6-5, the J call TRBJ1-2, with D possibly matching TRBD1 (6 bases). Trimming removed 4 bases from V and 6 bases from J, with 12 bases in between. The germline gives CDR1 MNHEY, CDR2 SVGAGI. The CDR3 has 13 residues. The CDR3: CASSSGGLDGYTF. The CDR3 bases are TGTGCCAGCAGTTCGGGGGGGCTCGATGGCTACACCTTC.

The J gene is TRBJ1-1, the V gene TRBV19, with a possible D match to TRBD1 (6 bases). V was trimmed by 10 bases and J by 3 bases, leaving 12 bases between them. The germline CDR1 and CDR2 sequences are LNHDA and SQIVND (reference sequence). This CDR3 comprises 12 residues. For the CDR3, the DNA is TGTGCCACCGGACAGTTTTACACTGAAGCTTTCTTT. Translation gives CATGQFYTEAFF.

This clonotype was seen more than once but under ten times. V usage is TRBV5-1 and J usage is TRBJ1-5; D is unclear. Trimming pared 0 bases from V and 4 bases from J, leaving 5 bases between. The germline V gene has CDR1 SGHRS and CDR2 YFSETQ. The CDR3 is 13 residues long. CDR3 loop: CASSLVGNQPQHF. The CDR3 bases are TGCGCCAGCAGCTTGGTTGGGAATCAGCCCCAGCATTTT.

The genes are TRBV4-1 and TRBJ2-7; D is perhaps TRBD1 or TRBD2 (5 bases each). From germline, CDR1 is MGHRA and CDR2 YSYEKL. Trimming took 5 bases from V and 2 from J, leaving 16 bases between them. The CDR3 consists of 15 residues. The CDR3 DNA follows: TGCGCCAGCAGCGAAGGGCCAGGGACCCCCTACGAGCAGTACGTC. As protein: CASSEGPGTPYEQYV.

The rearrangement joins TRBV6-1 to TRBJ1-2; D is possibly TRBD1 (6 bases). This CDR3 has 15 residues. Trimming removed 0 bases at V and 4 bases at J, with 12 bases between. The germline V gene has CDR1 MNHNS and CDR2 SASEGT. Here the CDR3 reads CASSEALPGAYGYTF. CDR3 sequence (DNA): TGTGCCAGCAGTGAAGCGCTTCCGGGGGCCTATGGCTACACCTTC.

V gene TRBV6-5 combines with J gene TRBJ2-7; 9 nucleotides align to TRBD1. J was trimmed by 2 bases and V by 5 bases; bases with no gene match: 7. The CDR3 spans 15 residues. Germline V gene lookup returns CDR1 MNHEY and CDR2 SVGAGI. Here the CDR3 reads CASSPQDRGAYEQYF. The CDR3 DNA reads TGTGCCAGCAGTCCTCAGGACAGGGGTGCCTACGAGCAGTACTTC.

At least ten counts were recorded for this clonotype. The V gene is TRBV4-3, the J gene TRBJ2-2; 12 nucleotides match TRBD2. The CDR3 runs 18 residues. Trimming at V came to 4 bases and at J to 3 bases, leaving 9 bases not matched to a gene. Germline assignment: CDR1 LGHNA and CDR2 YSLEER. CDR3 loop: CASSPITSGGSDTGELFF. The DNA of the CDR3 is TGCGCCAGCAGCCCTATCACTAGCGGGGGGTCGGACACCGGGGAGCTGTTTTTT.

This clonotype has more than one count but fewer than ten. The CDR3 coding sequence is TGTGCCAGCAGCGTAGGGGCGGCCTCCTATGGCTACACCTTC. Protein sequence: CASSVGAASYGYTF. The rearrangement links TRBV9 to TRBJ1-2, with D hard to call. This CDR3 comprises 14 residues. Germline values: CDR1 SGDLS, CDR2 YYNGEE. V shed 0 bases and J shed 4 bases, with 10 bases lying between them.

This clonotype was observed many times. V usage is TRBV4-1 and J usage is TRBJ2-2; tentatively, D is TRBD1 (5 bases). V was pared by 5 bases and J by 3 bases, with 7 bases between. Germline V gene data show CDR1 as MGHRA and CDR2 as YSYEKL. The CDR3 sequence is 13 residues long. The CDR3, as DNA: TGCGCCAGCAGCGCCAGGGACACCGGGGAGCTGTTTTTT. This sequence encodes CASSARDTGELFF.

The rearrangement links TRBV6-2 or TRBV6-3 to TRBJ2-1, with 8 bases lining up with TRBD2. This CDR3 has 16 amino acids. V lost 0 bases to trimming and J lost 1 base; unmatched junction nucleotides: 2. Germline V gives CDR1 MNHEY, CDR2 SVGEGT. The CDR3 protein is CASSYSERGSYNEQFF. The CDR3 DNA reads as TGTGCCAGCAGTTACTCCGAGCGGGGGTCCTACAATGAGCAGTTCTTC.

This clonotype was seen a few times. The V call is TRBV10-3, the J call TRBJ2-7, with a weak D call TRBD1 (5 bases). Germline V gene data show CDR1 as ENHRY and CDR2 as SYGVKD. The CDR3 consists of 12 residues. V was cut by 10 bases and J by 4 bases, with 14 bases left in between. DNA of the CDR3: TGTGCCACCTCGCAGGGTGGTTACGAGCAGTACGTC. This translates into CATSQGGYEQYV.

The CDR3 coding sequence is TGTGCCAGCAGTTTATCTCTCTTGACAGTAAACTACGAGCAGTACTTC. It is translated as CASSLSLLTVNYEQYF. The chain carries TRBV27 and TRBJ2-7; a weak D match, TRBD1 (5 bases). Germline CDR1 MNHEY, CDR2 SMNVEV (reference sequence). Deletions cut 0 bases from V and 3 bases from J, with 15 bases between. This CDR3 has 16 residues.